This TCR beta chain was found in a study of memory CD4+ T cells and cytomegalovirus serostatus. Study-wide findings and caveats: The CMV-associated TCR signature appears largely within the CD4+ memory repertoire.

Germline lookup yields CDR1 SNHLY and CDR2 FYNNEI. The CDR3 is 18 amino acids. Trimming took 2 bases from V and 3 from J; bases not matched to a gene: 13. The sort gate was single viable CD3+CD4+CD8-CD45RO+ cells for memory CD4+ T cells. CMV serostatus came from serum IgG against pp150, pp28, p38, p52. Produced via immunoSEQ multiplex PCR; TCRdb's table is partial and in-frame only. The table shows about 61,000 clones, with around 82% occurring only once. As for this clone: Its target is unknown.

The sequence was obtained from an adult in good health and CMV-seronegative. Some clones in this sample may be carry-over from other donors' samples. The sample was memory CD4+ T cells from blood. The chain has TRBV2 and TRBJ2-7; 10 nucleotides line up with TRBD2. In DNA form, the CDR3 reads TGTGCCAGCAGTGAACAACCCCTAATAGCGGGGGGATTCTACGAGCAGTACTTC. Protein product: CASSEQPLIAGGFYEQYF.